These 25 T cell receptor beta chains share one sample of origin, sequenced in a study of blood T cell repertoires in COVID-19. The assay was immunoSEQ multiplex PCR, and TCRdb's table has in-frame clones only and misses some. The sample yields 100,000 to 150,000 clones, around 81% seen once. Sample: peripheral blood. The source of these receptors is a woman in her fifties or sixties with active or convalescent COVID-19.

The chain uses TRBV2 and TRBJ1-2; possibly TRBD1 for D (6 bases). Germline values: CDR1 SNHLY, CDR2 FYNNEI. CDR3 length: 13 residues. V lost 6 bases, J lost 8 bases, and 16 bases lay in between. CDR3 bases: TGTGCCAGCAGGATAGCAGGGGAAGGAGGCTACACCTTC. It is translated as CASRIAGEGGYTF.

The J gene is TRBJ2-3, the V gene TRBV5-6; 8 nucleotides match TRBD2. J was trimmed by 7 bases and V by 0 bases; bases with no gene match: 7. The length of the CDR3 is 15 residues. Germline loops: CDR1 SGHDT, CDR2 YYEEEE. The CDR3 region is CASSLGSGGSYTQYF. For the CDR3, the DNA is TGTGCCAGCAGCTTGGGGAGCGGGGGCTCGTATACGCAGTATTTT.

On this clone itself: This CDR3 is also generated by other DNA sequences in the sample. The rearrangement joins TRBV7-8 to TRBJ2-3; TRBD2 matches 9 bases. The CDR3 consists of 16 residues. Per germline, CDR1 SGHVS and CDR2 FQNEAQ. With V trimmed by 1 base and J by 0 bases, 2 bases remained unmatched. The CDR3 sequence is CASSLVAGGSTDTQYF. The CDR3 region has the DNA TGTGCCAGCAGCTTAGTTGCGGGAGGGAGCACAGATACGCAGTATTTT. The full variable domain, in which reference TRBV7-8 and TRBJ2-3 provide the parts outside the CDR3, is GAGVSQSPRYKVAKRGQDVALRCDPISGHVSLFWYQQALGQGPEFLTYFQNEAQLDKSGLPSDRFFAERPEGSVSTLKIQRTQQEDSAVYLCASSLVAGGSTDTQYFGPGTRLTVL.

The J gene is TRBJ1-3, the V gene TRBV11-2; TRBD1 agrees at 9 bases. The CDR3 is made up of 13 amino acids. Trimming cost V 7 bases and J 4 bases; bases outside gene matches: 2. The germline gives CDR1 SGHAT, CDR2 FQNNGV. This CDR3 is CASTGQGGNTIYF. The CDR3 DNA is TGTGCCAGCACCGGACAGGGGGGAAACACCATATATTTT.

The V gene is TRBV28, the J gene TRBJ2-3, with 8 bases matching TRBD2. The V and J ends lost 5 bases and 2 bases, in that order; junction bases with no gene match: 12. The CDR3 loop spans 17 amino acids. Looked up from germline, CDR1 is MDHEN and CDR2 is SYDVKM. The CDR3 coding sequence is TGTGCCAGCAGTCCTCTACTAGGGCGGGGGGCCACAGATACGCAGTATTTT. This gives the protein CASSPLLGRGATDTQYF.

Remarks on this clone: The same CDR3 can be traced to other DNA sequences in this sample. V is TRBV6-1 and J is TRBJ2-3; 11 bases align to TRBD2. The junction had 4 bases not matched to a gene; V was cut back by 3 bases and J by 2 bases. The CDR3 length is 16 residues. CDR1 MNHNS and CDR2 SASEGT come from the germline V gene. CDR3 nucleotides: TGTGCCAGCAGTGAGATAGCGGGAGGGCCCACAGATACGCAGTATTTT. Protein sequence: CASSEIAGGPTDTQYF.

V usage is TRBV3-1 (or the pseudogene TRBV3-2) and J usage is TRBJ2-1; 11 bases map to TRBD2. V was pared by 4 bases and J by 0 bases, with 14 bases of the junction left unmatched. Germline V gene sequence: CDR1 LGHDT, CDR2 YNNKEL (reference sequence). The CDR3 spans 20 residues. The chain's CDR3 is CASSPGGGLAGGRSYNEQFF. In nucleotides, the CDR3 is TGTGCCAGCAGCCCGGGGGGAGGGCTAGCGGGAGGACGCTCCTACAATGAGCAGTTCTTC.

This sequence joins TRBV5-6 and TRBJ1-6; possibly TRBD1 for D (5 bases). This CDR3 region has 13 residues. The germline gives CDR1 SGHDT, CDR2 YYEEEE. With 4 bases removed from V and 9 bases from J, the gap between germline ends came to 11 bases. CDR3 region: CASSPDNISPLHF. The CDR3 DNA follows: TGTGCCAGCAGCCCGGACAACATTTCACCCCTCCACTTT.

The gene calls are TRBV5-1 and TRBJ1-1, with D possibly being TRBD1 (6 bases). The CDR3 consists of 16 residues. Germline V CDR1 and CDR2: SGHRS, YFSETQ. Trimming cost V 0 bases and J 2 bases, with 14 bases left between them. The CDR3 DNA reads TGCGCCAGCAGCTTGGAGGGGACAAGGGTAAACACTGAAGCTTTCTTT. Its protein is CASSLEGTRVNTEAFF.

V usage is TRBV10-3 and J usage is TRBJ2-5; no definite D call. Germline loops: CDR1 ENHRY, CDR2 SYGVKD. Trimming left V 0 bases short and J 2 bases short, with 7 bases between. The length of the CDR3 is 14 residues. The CDR3 is CAISESAEQETQYF. The CDR3 DNA sequence: TGTGCCATCAGTGAGTCGGCAGAACAAGAGACCCAGTACTTC.

The gene calls are TRBV28 and TRBJ2-7, with TRBD2 matching over 9 bases. Germline values: CDR1 MDHEN, CDR2 SYDVKM. This CDR3 comprises 15 residues. Unmatched junction bases numbered 8, after V lost 5 bases and J lost 3 bases. This CDR3 reads CASSHRAGGRYEQYF. CDR3 in DNA: TGTGCCAGCAGTCATAGAGCGGGAGGCCGCTACGAGCAGTACTTC. The variable domain in full, with the rest retrieved from reference TRBV28 and TRBJ2-7, is DVKVTQSSRYLVKRTGEKVFLECVQDMDHENMFWYRQDPGLGLRLIYFSYDVKMKEKGDIPEGYSVSREKKERFSLILESASTNQTSMYLCASSHRAGGRYEQYFGPGTRLTVT.

The rearrangement joins TRBV28 to TRBJ2-1, with 12 positions matching TRBD2. The CDR3 is 14 residues long. J lost 8 bases, V lost 6 bases, and 5 bases had no gene match. Looked up from germline, CDR1 is MDHEN and CDR2 is SYDVKM. The CDR3 protein is CASSPGTSGYEQFF. The CDR3 bases are TGTGCCAGCAGCCCTGGGACTAGCGGGTATGAGCAGTTCTTC.

This clone was counted between two and nine times. V and J are TRBV28 and TRBJ1-2; D gene ambiguous. V was pared by 6 bases and J by 3 bases, with 14 bases between. The germline CDR1 and CDR2 sequences are MDHEN and SYDVKM. The CDR3 extends over 14 amino acids. CDR3 loop: CASSPRVNDYGYTF. CDR3 DNA sequence: TGTGCCAGCAGCCCTCGAGTGAACGACTATGGCTACACCTTC.

V is TRBV28 and J is TRBJ2-5, with D tentatively TRBD1 (6 bases). CDR1 is MDHEN and CDR2 is SYDVKM in the germline V gene. CDR3 length: 14 amino acids. V was clipped by 4 bases and J by 7 bases, with 16 bases between them. The CDR3, as DNA: TGTGCCAGCAGTTCGGGACATCGGAAAGTGACCCAGTACTTC. As protein: CASSSGHRKVTQYF.

The gene calls are TRBV7-2 and TRBJ2-3; 8 positions match TRBD1. With V trimmed by 5 bases and J by 1 base, 8 bases remained unmatched. Germline V lookup: CDR1 SGHTA, CDR2 FQGNSA. The CDR3 sequence is 16 residues long. CDR3 nucleotides: TGTGCCAGCAGCCCCGGACAGGGCATGGGCACAGATACGCAGTATTTT. Translation gives CASSPGQGMGTDTQYF.

This chain connects TRBV6-5 to TRBJ2-5; weak D call: TRBD2 (6 bases). V lost 6 bases and J 5 bases, leaving 13 bases between the germline ends. The CDR3 has 13 residues. CDR1 is MNHEY, CDR2 SVGAGI, per germline. CDR3 nucleotide sequence: TGTGCCAGCAGCGGGGGAGTTTTGGAGACCCAGTACTTC. This translates into CASSGGVLETQYF.

This clone was seen a few times. V usage is TRBV3-1 (or the pseudogene TRBV3-2) and J usage is TRBJ1-4; no reliable D call. CDR3 size: 12 residues. Trimming shortened V by 1 base and J by 8 bases, and 5 bases separated the two germline ends. Germline V CDR1 and CDR2: LGHDT, YNNKEL (reference sequence). The CDR3 here is CASSQVGEKLFF. In nucleotides, the CDR3 is TGTGCCAGCAGCCAAGTGGGCGAAAAACTGTTTTTT.

V and J are TRBV11-2 and TRBJ1-2; D gene unclear. The CDR3 length is 14 residues. Germline CDR1 SGHAT, CDR2 FQNNGV. Trimming shortened V by 2 bases and J by 2 bases, and 9 bases separated the two germline ends. The CDR3 DNA is TGTGCCAGCAGCTTAATGGAGGGAAACTATGGCTACACCTTC. It encodes CASSLMEGNYGYTF.

The genes are TRBV5-1 and TRBJ1-5; D is unresolved. CDR1 is SGHRS, CDR2 YFSETQ, per germline. V was shortened by 2 bases and J by 4 bases, with 10 bases between the two germline ends. CDR3 length equals 14 residues. The CDR3 is CASSFDGVNQPQHF. CDR3 bases: TGCGCCAGCAGCTTCGACGGAGTAAATCAGCCCCAGCATTTT. Complete variable domain (other parts from reference TRBV5-1 and TRBJ1-5): KAGVTQTPRYLIKTRGQQVTLSCSPISGHRSVSWYQQTPGQGLQFLFEYFSETQRNKGNFPGRFSGRQFSNSRSEMNVSTLELGDSALYLCASSFDGVNQPQHFGDGTRLSIL.

The rearrangement joins TRBV10-3 to TRBJ2-3; possible D gene TRBD1, 5 bases. The CDR3 length is 13 residues. Germline V lookup: CDR1 ENHRY, CDR2 SYGVKD. CDR3 residues: CAAAGNGADTQYF. DNA of the CDR3: TGTGCTGCAGCAGGGAATGGCGCAGATACGCAGTATTTT.

V gene TRBV27 combines with J gene TRBJ2-2; 8 nucleotides align to TRBD2. CDR1 and CDR2 from the germline V gene are MNHEY and SMNVEV (reference sequence). The CDR3 sequence is 16 residues long. Losses at the gene ends were 6 bases for V and 4 bases for J; bases not matched to a gene: 10. In nucleotides, the CDR3 is TGTGCCAGCAGACCACCGAGCGGGGGAACCACCGGGGAGCTGTTTTTT. Translating gives CASRPPSGGTTGELFF.

This clone was counted a few times. J is TRBJ1-1 and V is TRBV5-1, with D possibly matching TRBD1 (6 bases). Looked up from germline, CDR1 is SGHRS and CDR2 is YFSETQ. The V end lost 5 bases, the J end lost 0 bases, and 11 bases lay between the germline ends. The CDR3 has 14 amino acids. Here the CDR3 reads CASRGGQMNTEAFF. DNA of the CDR3: TGCGCCAGCAGGGGCGGACAGATGAACACTGAAGCTTTCTTT.

This clone was seen many times. The J gene is TRBJ1-1, the V gene TRBV5-1; D may be TRBD1 (5 bases). Trimming removed 4 bases from V and 2 bases from J, with 9 bases in between. CDR3 size: 13 residues. The germline V gene encodes CDR1 SGHRS and CDR2 YFSETQ. CDR3 in DNA: TGCGCCAGCAGCCAACAGGTCAACACTGAAGCTTTCTTT. The encoded protein is CASSQQVNTEAFF. Full variable domain (remainder filled in from reference TRBV5-1 and TRBJ1-1): KAGVTQTPRYLIKTRGQQVTLSCSPISGHRSVSWYQQTPGQGLQFLFEYFSETQRNKGNFPGRFSGRQFSNSRSEMNVSTLELGDSALYLCASSQQVNTEAFFGQGTRLTVV.

The rearrangement links TRBV11-2 to TRBJ2-3, with D possibly TRBD2 on 5 matching bases. The CDR3 spans 15 residues. Germline V CDR1 and CDR2: SGHAT, FQNNGV. Trimming stripped 3 bases from V and 0 bases from J, with 10 bases between. The CDR3, as DNA: TGTGCCAGCAGCTTTGAGGGCTCTAGCACAGATACGCAGTATTTT. Protein sequence: CASSFEGSSTDTQYF.

This clone was recorded once. This chain connects TRBV3-1 (or the pseudogene TRBV3-2) to TRBJ1-2; the match to TRBD1 covers 8 bases. CDR1 and CDR2 from the germline V gene are LGHDT and YNNKEL (reference sequence). The CDR3 totals 14 residues. The trim removed 7 bases at V and 5 bases at J, leaving 9 bases unmatched. The CDR3 sequence: CASTPGGMFYGYTF. CDR3 in DNA: TGTGCCAGCACCCCAGGGGGCATGTTTTATGGCTACACCTTC.